A selection of T cell receptor beta chains follows, all from one sample in a study of cytomegalovirus exposure and HLA in healthy donors. Some clones are missing from TCRdb's copy, which holds only in-frame ones; the method was immunoSEQ multiplex PCR. This sample has approximately 190,000 clones, with roughly 80% found just once. The material sequenced was PBMCs. The source of these receptors is a woman aged 18-29 years in good health and CMV-seronegative. CDR3s leave out the opening cysteine and the closing phenylalanine or tryptophan. The order of the fields is J gene, clone size, V gene, CDR3 protein. Rows may omit the clone size; those that give it use once, few, many or a size class.

>TRBJ1-2|NA|TRBV6-6
ASSYGGNYGYT
>TRBJ1-3|NA|TRBV7-9
AHESYSGNTIY
>TRBJ2-4|NA|TRBV6-1
ASSEARRGDIQY
>TRBJ2-5|NA|TRBV10-2
ASSGVSGRGTQY
>TRBJ2-1|NA|TRBV2
ASIPAASGGFDEQF
>TRBJ1-3|NA|TRBV6-5
ASSYSNRGPGNTIY
>TRBJ1-4|NA|TRBV27
ASSSNRGEKLF
>TRBJ1-1|few|TRBV6-1
ASSFTEAF
>TRBJ2-7|NA|TRBV28
ASRVPGHNYEQY
>TRBJ1-2|NA|TRBV25-1
ASSDPTLGQGYGYT
>TRBJ2-1|NA|TRBV29-1
SVRYSGAYNEQF
>TRBJ1-5|NA|TRBV28
ASSYPTGAVNQPQH
>TRBJ2-3|NA|TRBV28
ASRLSAGEVDTQY
>TRBJ2-3|NA|TRBV6-1
ASSESRGSTDTQY
>TRBJ2-7|NA|TRBV7-3
ASSLAGLAGEEQY
>TRBJ2-5|NA|TRBV29-1
SVGRRPDAWETQY
>TRBJ2-5|NA|TRBV5-1
ASRAGTSGGQETQY
>TRBJ1-6|NA|TRBV2
ASSPAGSYNSPLH
>TRBJ1-1|NA|TRBV18
ASSPLSGGEYTEAF
>TRBJ2-6|NA|TRBV11-2
ASSLYLISGVSGANVLT
>TRBJ2-7|NA|TRBV11-2
ASSLPGISYEQY
>TRBJ2-3|once|TRBV27
ASSTLAGGPADTQY
>TRBJ2-3|few|TRBV6-1
ASSEVTASTDTQY
>TRBJ1-2|NA|TRBV19
ASREQKGIYGYT
>TRBJ1-6|few|TRBV5-1
ASSLRQGAQSPLH
>TRBJ1-6|NA|TRBV18
ASSPPETGRVNSPLH
>TRBJ2-1|NA|TRBV27
ASSFSSGKPTNEQF
>TRBJ1-5|NA|TRBV11-2
ASSLGQGGVGNQPQH
>TRBJ2-3|NA|TRBV7-9
ASSLVGTGGKADTQY
>TRBJ1-2|NA|TRBV6-6
ASTRSRGNGYT
>TRBJ2-3|few|TRBV7-6
ASSLVRSGSTDTQY
>TRBJ2-7|NA|TRBV7-8
ASLVAGSYEQY
>TRBJ2-7|NA|TRBV11-2
ASSLDQGWAAQY
>TRBJ2-1|NA|TRBV6-1
ASSEDQDRVGLISYNEQF
>TRBJ2-2|NA|TRBV5-5
ASSFFANTGELF
>TRBJ2-1|once|TRBV28
ASSSGLAPNEQF
>TRBJ1-1|NA|TRBV11-2
ASSLDKAF
>TRBJ2-2|NA|TRBV5-4
ASSFTHGGNGELF
>TRBJ1-6|NA|TRBV14
ASSPTGRSPLH
>TRBJ1-1|few|TRBV19
ASSARTGAGYTEAF
>TRBJ2-2|NA|TRBV29-1
SAEVNLRGYQNTGELF
>TRBJ2-3|NA|TRBV6-5
ASSQDTQY